This T cell receptor (beta chain) was retrieved from a study of monozygotic twins with inflammatory bowel disease. From roughly 3,300 ng of total RNA, each TCR library was prepared. Using TCRalpha and TCRbeta cDNA, the researchers carried out two nested PCRs that lasted about 15 and 9 cycles. TCRdb re-called the 5' RACE reads; one entry per CDR3 protein, DNA not given. This listing includes about 380,000 distinct CDR3 sequences. This CDR3 is 14 amino acids long. Input material: blood. The J gene is TRBJ1-1, the V gene TRBV12-3 or TRBV12-4; absent DNA, TCRdb's TRBD1 call cannot be checked. This TCR was recovered from a human donor with ulcerative colitis or Crohn's disease, or a healthy co-twin of an affected twin (not recorded which). The CDR3: CASSRRQGITEAFF.